This T cell receptor (beta chain) was identified during a study of cytomegalovirus exposure and HLA in healthy donors. Vbeta (60) and Jbeta (13) primers were used in the PCR. TCRdb's copy holds only in-frame clones and misses some; the assay was immunoSEQ multiplex PCR. In the table there are 150,000 to 200,000 clones, around 80% of which are singletons. V was pared by 5 bases and J by 6 bases, with 9 bases of the junction left unmatched. This CDR3 spans 14 amino acids. Looked up from germline, CDR1 is SGHVS and CDR2 is FNYEAQ. The clonotype comes from a male donor in good health and CMV-seropositive. This rearrangement joins TRBV7-6 to TRBJ1-1; 7 bases agree with TRBD1. The sequencing sample was made of PBMCs. CDR3 bases: TGTGCCAGCAGCGCAATGACAGGGAGCGCTGAAGCTTTCTTT. As protein: CASSAMTGSAEAFF.